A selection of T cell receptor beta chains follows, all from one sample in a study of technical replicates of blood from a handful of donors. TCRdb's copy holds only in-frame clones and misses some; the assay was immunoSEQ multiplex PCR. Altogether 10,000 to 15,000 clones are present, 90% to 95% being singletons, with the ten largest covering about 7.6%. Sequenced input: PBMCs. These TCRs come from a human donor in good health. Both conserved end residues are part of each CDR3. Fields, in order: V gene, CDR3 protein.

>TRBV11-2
CASSLGASGSQETQYF
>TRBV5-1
CASSLAGQGYNEQFF
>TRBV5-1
CASSPRTTSSEQFF
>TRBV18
CASSPPFLREEQYF
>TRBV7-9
CASSLTPSSGNTIYF
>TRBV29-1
CSGRKNNEQFF
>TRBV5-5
CASSLVASGSRRETQYF
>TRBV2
CASSDGRGGPDTQYF
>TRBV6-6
CASSQDSSYGYTF
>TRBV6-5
CASRISEGAGGYTF
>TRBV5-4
CASSLHGRHNEQFF
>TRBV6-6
CASSGLSVGNEQFF
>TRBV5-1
CASSLAHIAGESSYEQYF
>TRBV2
CASSDLAGDMVVNEQYF
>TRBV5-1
CASSLVGSGRVAEQYF
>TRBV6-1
CASRPWTGLSYEQYF
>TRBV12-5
CASGLSRQGPFRDEQFF
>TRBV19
CASSGTGMMETQYF
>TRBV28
CASSLYREGEKLFF
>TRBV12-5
CASGSVAVLAGGWDTQYF
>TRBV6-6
CASSYARLQGDGYTF
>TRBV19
CASSSDGGVGNEQFF
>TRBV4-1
CASSHETSGGETQYF
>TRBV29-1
CSVNSGINTGELFF
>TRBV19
CASSIGQGAYEQYF
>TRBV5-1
CASSPAGGYNEQFF
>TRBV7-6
CASSKTAANTGELFF
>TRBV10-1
CASGGGSYNEQFF
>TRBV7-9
CASSLGTSREGLYEQYF
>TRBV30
CAFASGRAQETQYF
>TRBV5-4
CASSYELAGVDYEQFF
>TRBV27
CASSSSSGGYNEQFF
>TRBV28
CASTPQTGELFF
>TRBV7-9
CASSLDPGLDTDTQYF
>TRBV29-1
CSVWNTEAFF
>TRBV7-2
CASTGGGTGQKLFF
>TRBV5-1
CASSLGASTDTQYF
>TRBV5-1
CASLHGAGGPRFNEQFF
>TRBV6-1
CASSPRDRKQFF
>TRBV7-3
CASSPTGTGETQYF
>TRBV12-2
CASRLATVDRGHNEQFF